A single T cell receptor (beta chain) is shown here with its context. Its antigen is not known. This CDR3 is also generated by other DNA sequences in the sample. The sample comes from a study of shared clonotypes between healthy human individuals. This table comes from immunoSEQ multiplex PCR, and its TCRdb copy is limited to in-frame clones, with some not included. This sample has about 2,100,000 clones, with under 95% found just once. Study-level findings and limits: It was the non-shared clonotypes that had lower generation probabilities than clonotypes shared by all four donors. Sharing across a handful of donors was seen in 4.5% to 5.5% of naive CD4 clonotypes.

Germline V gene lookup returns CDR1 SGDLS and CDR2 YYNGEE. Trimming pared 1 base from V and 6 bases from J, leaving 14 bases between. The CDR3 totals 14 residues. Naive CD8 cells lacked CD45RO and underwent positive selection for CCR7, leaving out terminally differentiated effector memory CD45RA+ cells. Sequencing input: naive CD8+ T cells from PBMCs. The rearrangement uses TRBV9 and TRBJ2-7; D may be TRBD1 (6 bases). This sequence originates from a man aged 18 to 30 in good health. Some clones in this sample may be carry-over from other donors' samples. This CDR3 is CASSVKVQGGEQYF. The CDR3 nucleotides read TGTGCCAGCAGCGTAAAGGTACAGGGCGGCGAGCAGTACTTC.